This TCR beta chain was retrieved from a study of CD8 T cells in ankylosing spondylitis. TCRdb called the 5' RACE reads again in MiXCR, with one record for every CDR3 protein. Of approximately 130,000 distinct CDR3 sequences in the sample, approximately 10% are singletons; the top ten hold around 4.3%. This clonotype was seen repeatedly, ten times or more. Per germline, CDR1 KGHSH and CDR2 LQKENI. V gave up 1 base and J gave up 7 bases, with 8 bases separating them. This CDR3 has 13 residues. The clonotype comes from a female donor with ankylosing spondylitis or in good health (not recorded which). The chain employs TRBV18 and TRBJ1-3, with D tentatively TRBD1 (5 bases). Sequencing input: blood, either unsorted or a sorted T cell fraction (not recorded which). CDR3 protein: CASSPQGRNTIYF. CDR3 in DNA: TGTGCCAGCTCACCACAGGGGAGGAACACCATATATTTT.